The rows below give T cell receptor beta chains drawn from one sample of a study of blood T cells in healthy people across ages. Using its own MiXCR run on the 5' RACE reads, TCRdb lists one record per CDR3 protein. The sample lists 700,000 or so distinct CDR3 sequences; 40% to 50% were seen once. The specimen sequenced was blood. The receptors originated from an elderly man in good health. Each CDR3 is given with its conserved first and last residue. Fields, in order: clone size, J gene, V gene, D gene, CDR3 protein, CDR3 DNA. D genes are given only for firm matches. Clone size is stated in some rows and not others, as once, few, many or a class when expanded.

>.|TRBJ1-6|TRBV4-3|.
CASSQDNTSPLHF
TGCGCCAGCAGCCAAGATAACACTTCACCCCTCCACTTT
>many|TRBJ2-3|TRBV9|TRBD1
CASSGAGGRTDTQYF
TGTGCCAGCAGCGGAGCAGGGGGACGCACAGATACGCAGTATTTT
>few|TRBJ2-7|TRBV20-1|TRBD2
CSARDRLGSGTPGEQYF
TGCAGTGCTAGAGACCGACTAGGGAGCGGGACTCCGGGCGAGCAGTACTTC
>.|TRBJ2-1|TRBV2|TRBD1
CASTPDRVGEQFF
TGTGCCAGCACACCGGACAGGGTGGGTGAGCAGTTCTTC
>few|TRBJ2-1|TRBV9|.
CASSGRQHYNEQFF
TGTGCCAGCAGCGGCCGACAGCACTACAATGAGCAGTTCTTC
>.|TRBJ1-1|TRBV4-2|.
CASSQEIRRNTEAFF
TGTGCCAGCAGCCAAGAAATTCGCAGGAACACTGAAGCTTTCTTT
>few|TRBJ1-2|TRBV5-6|.
CASSLFSSGRGSGYTF
TGTGCCAGCAGCTTGTTCAGTTCGGGCCGGGGATCCGGCTACACCTTC
>few|TRBJ2-3|TRBV6-5|TRBD1
CASSSDRGADTQYF
TGTGCCAGCAGCTCGGACAGGGGGGCAGATACGCAGTATTTT
>.|TRBJ2-1|TRBV4-3|.
CASSQVRSWEQFF
TGCGCCAGCAGCCAAGTTCGGTCGTGGGAGCAGTTCTTC
>.|TRBJ2-3|TRBV18|TRBD2
CASSPEGLAGGADTQYF
TGTGCCAGCTCACCTGAGGGACTAGCGGGGGGCGCAGATACGCAGTATTTT
>.|TRBJ2-7|TRBV11-3|.
CASSLDRRDEQYF
TGTGCCAGCAGCTTAGATAGGAGGGACGAGCAGTACTTC
>.|TRBJ2-3|TRBV7-2|.
CAGSSRATDTQYF
TGTGCCGGCAGCTCCCGAGCCACAGATACGCAGTATTTT
>few|TRBJ2-1|TRBV7-2|.
CASSHSREGQFF
TGTGCCAGCAGCCACTCCAGGGAAGGGCAGTTCTTC
>few|TRBJ1-4|TRBV6-2/TRBV6-3|TRBD1
CASTRDRITEKLFF
TGTGCCAGCACCCGGGACAGGATTACTGAAAAACTGTTTTTT
>.|TRBJ1-1|TRBV5-6|.
CASSLRGTTEAFF
TGTGCCAGCAGCTTGCGAGGGACCACTGAAGCTTTCTTT
>once|TRBJ2-1|TRBV6-1|.
CASSRDRLAGRVPNEQFF
TGTGCCAGCAGTAGGGACAGATTGGCGGGGAGGGTACCCAATGAGCAGTTCTTC
>.|TRBJ1-4|TRBV29-1|TRBD1
CCGSPGQGEELFF
TGCTGCGGATCTCCGGGACAGGGTGAAGAACTGTTTTTT
>few|TRBJ2-1|TRBV5-1|.
CASSLAPGGLNEQFF
TGCGCCAGCAGCTTGGCTCCCGGGGGTTTGAATGAGCAGTTCTTC
>.|TRBJ1-2|TRBV20-1|TRBD1
CSASGDSYGYTF
TGCAGTGCTAGCGGGGACAGCTATGGCTACACCTTC
>few|TRBJ2-3|TRBV4-3|.
CASSQGTNVENTQYF
TGCGCCAGCAGCCAAGGAACAAACGTCGAGAATACGCAGTATTTT
>.|TRBJ1-3|TRBV6-2/TRBV6-3|.
CASSWELWASGNTIYF
TGTGCCAGCAGTTGGGAGCTGTGGGCTTCTGGAAACACCATATATTTT
>few|TRBJ2-5|TRBV19|.
CASSSQPGETQYF
TGTGCCAGTAGTAGTCAACCGGGTGAGACCCAGTACTTC
>.|TRBJ1-1|TRBV6-5|.
CASSRGEGLAFF
TGTGCCAGCAGTCGGGGAGAGGGCCTGGCTTTCTTT
>many|TRBJ2-5|TRBV7-2|TRBD1
CASSHPTGGQETQYF
TGTGCCAGCAGCCACCCGACAGGGGGACAAGAGACCCAGTACTTC
>many|TRBJ2-7|TRBV20-1|TRBD1
CSARDPRTGAYEQYF
TGCAGTGCTAGAGATCCTAGGACAGGGGCCTACGAGCAGTACTTC
>.|TRBJ2-3|TRBV15|.
CATSNEWSTDTQYF
TGTGCCACCAGCAACGAATGGAGCACAGATACGCAGTATTTT
>many|TRBJ1-1|TRBV13|.
CASSSKGRRNTEAFF
TGTGCCAGCAGCTCAAAGGGCCGGAGGAACACTGAAGCTTTCTTT
>.|TRBJ2-5|TRBV7-8|TRBD2
CASSQPGLAGGLGEQYF
TGTGCCAGCAGCCAACCGGGACTAGCGGGAGGATTGGGTGAGCAGTACTTC
>.|TRBJ1-5|TRBV6-1|.
CASSENRGTGNQPQHF
TGTGCCAGCAGTGAAAACCGGGGTACGGGCAATCAGCCCCAGCATTTT
>.|TRBJ1-1|TRBV20-1|.
CSAPDWGRPNTEAFF
TGCAGTGCTCCGGACTGGGGTAGACCGAACACTGAAGCTTTCTTT
>.|TRBJ2-7|TRBV6-2/TRBV6-3|.
CASSQQGYYEQYF
TGTGCCAGCAGCCAACAGGGATACTACGAGCAGTACTTC
>.|TRBJ1-1|TRBV24-1|.
CATSDGGLNTEAFF
TGTGCCACCAGTGATGGAGGGTTGAACACTGAAGCTTTCTTT
>.|TRBJ2-5|TRBV13|.
CASSVDSAETQYF
TGTGCCAGCAGCGTAGACAGTGCGGAGACCCAGTACTTC
>.|TRBJ2-3|TRBV7-2|.
CASSFAADTQYF
TGTGCCAGCAGCTTCGCGGCAGATACGCAGTATTTT
>few|TRBJ2-3|TRBV29-1|TRBD2
CSVDRLAGVETQYF
TGCAGCGTTGACCGACTAGCGGGAGTGGAGACGCAGTATTTT
>.|TRBJ1-6|TRBV4-1|.
CASNQGRQSSYNSPLHF
TGCGCCAGCAACCAGGGAAGACAGAGCTCCTATAATTCACCCCTCCACTTT
>.|TRBJ1-2|TRBV12-3/TRBV12-4|TRBD1
CASSLIGQGAVYGYTF
TGTGCCAGCAGTTTAATTGGACAGGGGGCGGTCTATGGCTACACCTTC
>.|TRBJ2-7|TRBV12-3/TRBV12-4|.
CASSYTEDYEQYF
TGTGCCAGCAGCTATACAGAGGACTACGAGCAGTACTTT
>few|TRBJ2-3|TRBV7-2|.
CASSLVVGWEVPGADTQYF
TGTGCCAGCAGCTTAGTTGTGGGTTGGGAGGTTCCGGGGGCAGATACGCAGTATTTT
>few|TRBJ2-3|TRBV20-1|TRBD2
CSASARGGSDTQYF
TGCAGTGCTAGTGCGCGGGGGGGGTCAGATACGCAGTATTTT
>.|TRBJ1-5|TRBV5-6|TRBD1
CASSFGTENQPQHF
TGTGCCAGCAGCTTCGGGACAGAAAATCAGCCCCAGCATTTT
>.|TRBJ2-5|TRBV7-2|TRBD2
CASSLGGASGGQETQYF
TGTGCCAGCAGCTTAGGAGGGGCTAGCGGGGGCCAAGAGACCCAGTACTTC
>many|TRBJ2-1|TRBV4-2|TRBD2
CASSQVSGGEYNEQFF
TGTGCCAGCAGCCAAGTAAGCGGGGGGGAGTACAATGAGCAGTTCTTC
>many|TRBJ1-6|TRBV7-2|.
CASSLATVQPLGSPLHF
TGTGCCAGCAGCTTAGCGACCGTACAACCACTAGGATCACCCCTCCACTTT
>few|TRBJ2-3|TRBV28|.
CASSLRGVSGPNTQYF
TGTGCCAGCAGTTTAAGGGGCGTCAGCGGACCTAATACGCAGTATTTT
>.|TRBJ2-7|TRBV9|.
CASSGSPANEQYF
TGTGCCAGCAGCGGCAGCCCCGCCAACGAGCAGTACTTC
>few|TRBJ2-7|TRBV10-3|.
CAISGSTGYEQYF
TGTGCCATCAGTGGATCTACAGGTTACGAGCAGTACTTC
>.|TRBJ2-5|TRBV6-2/TRBV6-3|TRBD2
CASSKLAGAQETQYF
TGTGCCAGCAGCAAACTAGCGGGAGCGCAGGAGACCCAGTACTTC
>medium-sized|TRBJ2-7|TRBV12-3/TRBV12-4|.
CASSLRRQDEQYF
TGTGCCAGCAGTCTACGGAGACAGGATGAGCAGTACTTC
>.|TRBJ2-7|TRBV12-3/TRBV12-4|TRBD2
CASSLAQVAGGHYEQYF
TGTGCCAGCAGTTTAGCGCAAGTAGCGGGAGGACACTACGAGCAGTACTTC